This TCR beta chain derives from a study of blood T cell repertoires in COVID-19. Across the whole study: Sources were T cells, B-cell-depleted T cells, or PBMCs; the material itself was cDNA or gDNA.

V was clipped by 8 bases and J by 6 bases, with 13 bases between them. The CDR3 totals 13 residues. From germline, CDR1 is LGHDT and CDR2 YNNKEL (reference sequence). Original data processing: From reference gene primer amplification, estimates of nucleated cell counts were derived. Repertoires were generated with immunoSEQ multiplex PCR, while TCRdb's copy carries only in-frame clones and drops some. The V and J calls and the clone size are those of that table, but D and trimming were determined from the DNA. The sample has roughly 220,000 clones, more than 65% seen once. V is TRBV3-1 (or the pseudogene TRBV3-2) and J is TRBJ2-2, with D uncertain. The sequence was collected from a middle-aged woman who had recovered from COVID-19. Sequenced input: peripheral blood. Here the CDR3 DNA reads TGTGCCAGCTCGCCAGGTCCCGCCGGGGAGCTGTTTTTT. Encoded protein: CASSPGPAGELFF.